These T cell receptor beta chains were read from a single sample in a study of T cell responses to AZD1222 COVID-19 vaccine. Generated by immunoSEQ multiplex PCR, the TCRdb table keeps only in-frame clones and is missing some. The sample lists 150,000 to 250,000 clones; approximately 93% were seen once. Sequencing was performed on peripheral blood, taken 28 days after the second AZD1222 dose. The receptors derive from an adult who received the AZD1222 COVID-19 vaccine. CDR3s include the opening cysteine and the closing phenylalanine or tryptophan. A D gene is named only where the DNA matches it firmly. Clone size is stated in some rows and not others, as once, few, many or a class when expanded.

v_gene	abundance	j_gene	d_gene	CDR3aa	CDR3nt
TRBV6-6	.	TRBJ1-5	TRBD1	CASSPTDRGLGPQHF	TGTGCCAGCAGCCCCACCGACAGGGGGCTTGGGCCCCAGCATTTT
TRBV2	.	TRBJ1-1	.	CASSRRVPAFF	TGTGCCAGCAGTCGGCGGGTCCCAGCTTTCTTT
TRBV12-5	.	TRBJ2-1	.	CASGLVRNGQFF	TGTGCTAGTGGTTTGGTACGGAACGGGCAGTTCTTC
TRBV7-3	few	TRBJ2-2	.	CASSSQLTGELFF	TGTGCCAGCAGCTCGCAGCTCACCGGGGAGCTGTTTTTT
TRBV28	.	TRBJ1-4	TRBD1	CASSPTRQGATNEKLFF	TGTGCCAGCAGTCCCACTCGACAGGGGGCAACTAATGAAAAACTGTTTTTT
TRBV6-5	.	TRBJ1-2	TRBD1	CASSPTGGLGGYTF	TGTGCCAGCAGCCCGACAGGGGGCCTGGGGGGCTACACCTTC
TRBV3-1/TRBV3-2	.	TRBJ2-7	.	CASSQDLSVSYEQYF	TGTGCCAGCAGCCAAGATCTCAGTGTTTCCTACGAGCAGTACTTC
TRBV9	.	TRBJ1-1	TRBD1	CASSLWTGDDTEAFF	TGTGCCAGCAGCCTCTGGACAGGCGACGACACTGAAGCTTTCTTT
TRBV19	.	TRBJ2-1	.	CASSIDRGNEQFF	TGTGCCAGTAGTATAGATCGTGGGAATGAGCAGTTCTTC
TRBV18	.	TRBJ2-1	TRBD2	CASSPIGTSNEQFF	TGTGCCAGCTCACCGATCGGGACTAGCAATGAGCAGTTCTTC
TRBV5-8	.	TRBJ2-6	.	CASSLATGSGANVLTF	TGTGCCAGCAGCTTGGCCACAGGTTCCGGGGCCAACGTCCTGACTTTC
TRBV2	.	TRBJ2-7	.	CASSEAPGTYEQYF	TGTGCCAGCAGTGAAGCCCCAGGGACTTACGAGCAGTACTTC
TRBV12-3/TRBV12-4	.	TRBJ1-1	.	CASSLYPQTEAFF	TGTGCCAGCAGTTTATACCCACAGACTGAAGCTTTCTTT
TRBV3-1/TRBV3-2	few	TRBJ2-1	TRBD1	CASSQDGTAASSYNEQFF	TGTGCCAGCAGCCAAGATGGGACAGCGGCAAGCTCCTACAATGAGCAGTTCTTC
TRBV7-8	.	TRBJ2-1	.	CASSLATETSYNEQFF	TGTGCCAGCAGCTTAGCCACCGAGACCTCCTACAATGAGCAGTTCTTC
TRBV7-2	once	TRBJ1-1	TRBD1	CASSSQGGGNTEAFF	TGTGCCAGCAGCTCACAGGGGGGAGGGAACACTGAAGCTTTCTTT
TRBV20-1	.	TRBJ1-1	TRBD1	CSASPRGTEAFF	TGCAGTGCTAGTCCCAGGGGGACTGAAGCTTTCTTT
TRBV9	.	TRBJ1-2	.	CASSAQASSGAAGYTF	TGTGCCAGCAGCGCCCAAGCAAGTTCAGGGGCGGCTGGCTACACCTTC
TRBV20-1	.	TRBJ2-5	.	CSASQETQYF	TGCAGTGCTAGCCAGGAGACCCAGTACTTC
TRBV16	.	TRBJ2-1	.	CASSQINEQFF	TGTGCCAGCAGCCAAATCAATGAGCAGTTCTTC
TRBV19	.	TRBJ2-3	TRBD2	CASSTQLAGGSRTQYF	TGTGCCAGTAGTACTCAACTAGCGGGGGGGTCCAGGACGCAGTATTTT
TRBV2	.	TRBJ2-1	.	CASRSSYNEQFF	TGTGCCAGCAGGAGCTCCTACAATGAGCAGTTCTTC